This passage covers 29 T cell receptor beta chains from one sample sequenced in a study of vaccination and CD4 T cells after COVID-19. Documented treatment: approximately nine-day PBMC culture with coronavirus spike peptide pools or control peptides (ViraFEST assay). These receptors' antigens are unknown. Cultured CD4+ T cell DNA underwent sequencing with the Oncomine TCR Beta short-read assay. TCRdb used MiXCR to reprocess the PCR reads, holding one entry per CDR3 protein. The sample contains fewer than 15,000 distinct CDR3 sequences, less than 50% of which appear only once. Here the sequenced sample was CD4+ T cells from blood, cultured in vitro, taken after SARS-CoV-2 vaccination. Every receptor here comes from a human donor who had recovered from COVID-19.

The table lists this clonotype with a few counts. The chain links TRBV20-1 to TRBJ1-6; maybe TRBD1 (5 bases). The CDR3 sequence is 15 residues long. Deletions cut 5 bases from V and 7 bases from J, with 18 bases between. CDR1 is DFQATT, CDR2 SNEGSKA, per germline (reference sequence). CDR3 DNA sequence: TGCAGTGCTCCGGGTCCTAGGCAGGGCAATTCACCCCTCCACTTT. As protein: CSAPGPRQGNSPLHF.

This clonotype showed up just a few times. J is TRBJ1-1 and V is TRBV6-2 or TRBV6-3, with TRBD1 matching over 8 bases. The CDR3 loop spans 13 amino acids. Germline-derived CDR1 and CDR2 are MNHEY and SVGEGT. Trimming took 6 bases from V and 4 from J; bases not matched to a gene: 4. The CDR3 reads CASRPTGGTEAFF. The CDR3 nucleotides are TGTGCCAGCAGACCTACAGGGGGCACTGAAGCTTTCTTT.

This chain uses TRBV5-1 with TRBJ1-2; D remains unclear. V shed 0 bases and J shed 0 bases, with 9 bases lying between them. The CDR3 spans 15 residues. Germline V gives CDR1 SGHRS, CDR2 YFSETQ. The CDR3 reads CASSLDRPPNYGYTF. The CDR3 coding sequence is TGCGCCAGCAGCTTGGACAGACCTCCTAACTATGGCTACACCTTC.

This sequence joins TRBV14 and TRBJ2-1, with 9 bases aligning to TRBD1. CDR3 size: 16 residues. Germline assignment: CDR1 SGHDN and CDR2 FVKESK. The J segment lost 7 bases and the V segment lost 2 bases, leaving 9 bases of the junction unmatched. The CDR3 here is CASSQSGTGNWNEQFF. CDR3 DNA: TGTGCCAGCAGCCAATCTGGGACAGGGAATTGGAATGAGCAGTTCTTC.

CDR3 DNA sequence: TGTGCCAGCTCACCCAATCGGGGCACTGAAGCTTTCTTT. It codes for CASSPNRGTEAFF. V and J are TRBV18 and TRBJ1-1; the D is unclear. Between the trimmed V and J ends, which lost 3 bases and 4 bases, there was a span of 9 bases. The germline gives CDR1 KGHSH, CDR2 LQKENI. The CDR3 is 13 amino acids.

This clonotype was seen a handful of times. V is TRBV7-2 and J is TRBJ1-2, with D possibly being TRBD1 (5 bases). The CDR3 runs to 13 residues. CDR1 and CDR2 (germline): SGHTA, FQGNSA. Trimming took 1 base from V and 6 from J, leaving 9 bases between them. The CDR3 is CASSLGRDNGYTF. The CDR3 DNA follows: TGTGCCAGCAGCTTAGGCAGGGATAATGGCTACACCTTC.

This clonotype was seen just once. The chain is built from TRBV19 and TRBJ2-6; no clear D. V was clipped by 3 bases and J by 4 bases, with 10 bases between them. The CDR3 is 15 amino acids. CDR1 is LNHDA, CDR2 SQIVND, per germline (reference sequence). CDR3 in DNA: TGTGCCAGTAGTATCGCCCAGGCCGGGGCCAACGTCCTGACTTTC. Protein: CASSIAQAGANVLTF.

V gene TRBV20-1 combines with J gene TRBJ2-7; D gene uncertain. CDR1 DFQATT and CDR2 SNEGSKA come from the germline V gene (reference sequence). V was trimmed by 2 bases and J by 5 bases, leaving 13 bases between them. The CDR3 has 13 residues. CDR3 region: CSARIAPMDEQYF. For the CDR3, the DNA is TGCAGTGCTAGAATAGCACCGATGGACGAGCAGTACTTC.

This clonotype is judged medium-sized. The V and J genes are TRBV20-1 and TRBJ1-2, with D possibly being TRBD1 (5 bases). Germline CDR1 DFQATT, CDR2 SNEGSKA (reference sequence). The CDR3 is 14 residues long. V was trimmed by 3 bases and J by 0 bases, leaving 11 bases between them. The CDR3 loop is CSASKDTSNYGYTF. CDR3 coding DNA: TGCAGTGCTAGTAAGGACACTTCTAACTATGGCTACACCTTC.

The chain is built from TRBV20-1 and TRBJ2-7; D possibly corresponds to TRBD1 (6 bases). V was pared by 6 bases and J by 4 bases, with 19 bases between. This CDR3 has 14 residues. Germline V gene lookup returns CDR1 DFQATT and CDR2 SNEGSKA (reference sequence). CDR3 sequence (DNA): TGCAGTGCACGCGTAACCGGGACAAAATACGAGCAGTACTTC. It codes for CSARVTGTKYEQYF.

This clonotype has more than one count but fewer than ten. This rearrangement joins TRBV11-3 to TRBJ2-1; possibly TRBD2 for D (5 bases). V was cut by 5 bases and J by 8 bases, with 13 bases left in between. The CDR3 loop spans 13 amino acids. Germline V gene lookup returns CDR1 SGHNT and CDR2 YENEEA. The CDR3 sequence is CASSTEDGDEQFF. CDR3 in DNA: TGTGCCAGCAGCACGGAGGACGGGGATGAGCAGTTCTTC.

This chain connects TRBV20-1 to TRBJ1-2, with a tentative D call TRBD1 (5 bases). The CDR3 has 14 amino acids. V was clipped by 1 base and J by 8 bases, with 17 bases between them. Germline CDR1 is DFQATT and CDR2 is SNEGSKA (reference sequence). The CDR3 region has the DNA TGCAGTGCTAGAGTCGGAGGGGAAGTTGGGGGCTACACCTTC. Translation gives CSARVGGEVGGYTF.

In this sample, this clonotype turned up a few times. The CDR3 loop reads CASSLGPGELSPLHF. The CDR3 nucleotides are TGTGCCAGCAGCTTAGGTCCGGGGGAACTATCACCCCTCCACTTT. V is TRBV10-3 and J is TRBJ1-6; tentatively, D is TRBD1 (5 bases). V lost 10 bases and J lost 10, with 23 bases in between. CDR1 is ENHRY and CDR2 is SYGVKD in the germline V gene. This CDR3 has 15 amino acids.

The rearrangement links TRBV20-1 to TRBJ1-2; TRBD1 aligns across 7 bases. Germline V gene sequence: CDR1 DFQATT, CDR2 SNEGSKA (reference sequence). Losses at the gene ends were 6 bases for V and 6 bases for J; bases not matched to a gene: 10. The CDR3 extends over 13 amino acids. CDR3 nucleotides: TGCAGTGCCGCCCAGGACAGGCCTAATGGCTACACCTTC. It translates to CSAAQDRPNGYTF.

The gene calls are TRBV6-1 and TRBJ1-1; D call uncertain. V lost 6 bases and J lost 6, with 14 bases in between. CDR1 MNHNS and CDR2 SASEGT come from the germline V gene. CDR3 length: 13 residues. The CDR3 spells CASSTSLGAEAFF. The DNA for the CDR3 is TGTGCCAGCAGCACGAGCTTGGGCGCTGAAGCTTTCTTT.

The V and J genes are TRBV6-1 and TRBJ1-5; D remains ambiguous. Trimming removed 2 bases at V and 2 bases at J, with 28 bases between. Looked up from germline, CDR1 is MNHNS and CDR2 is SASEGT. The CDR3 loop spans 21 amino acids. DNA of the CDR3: TGTGCCAGCAGTGAAATGGCCCTGTTTACTTTAGGGATGTCGGGCAATCAGCCCCAGCATTTT. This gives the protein CASSEMALFTLGMSGNQPQHF.

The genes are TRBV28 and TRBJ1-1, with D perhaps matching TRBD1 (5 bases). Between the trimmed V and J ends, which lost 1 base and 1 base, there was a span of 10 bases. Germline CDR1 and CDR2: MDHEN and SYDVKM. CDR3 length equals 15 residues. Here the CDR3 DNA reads TGTGCCAGCAGTTTATCGGGACTCCCGAACACTGAAGCTTTCTTT. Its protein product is CASSLSGLPNTEAFF. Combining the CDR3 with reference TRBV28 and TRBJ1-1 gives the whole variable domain DVKVTQSSRYLVKRTGEKVFLECVQDMDHENMFWYRQDPGLGLRLIYFSYDVKMKEKGDIPEGYSVSREKKERFSLILESASTNQTSMYLCASSLSGLPNTEAFFGQGTRLTVV.

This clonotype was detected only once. In DNA form, the CDR3 reads TGTGCCAGCAGCTCTCCGACTTGGCGGAGCTCCTACAATGAGCAGTTCTTC. It is translated as CASSSPTWRSSYNEQFF. The chain couples TRBV7-8 to TRBJ2-1; D unresolved. Germline-derived CDR1 and CDR2 are SGHVS and FQNEAQ. This CDR3 is built from 17 residues. With 4 bases removed from V and 0 bases from J, the gap between germline ends came to 16 bases.

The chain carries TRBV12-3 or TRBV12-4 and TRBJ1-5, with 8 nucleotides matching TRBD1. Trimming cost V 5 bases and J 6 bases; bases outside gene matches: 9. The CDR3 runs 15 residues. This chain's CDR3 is CASSLDRASSQPQHF. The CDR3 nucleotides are TGTGCCAGCAGTCTGGACAGGGCTAGTAGTCAGCCCCAGCATTTT.

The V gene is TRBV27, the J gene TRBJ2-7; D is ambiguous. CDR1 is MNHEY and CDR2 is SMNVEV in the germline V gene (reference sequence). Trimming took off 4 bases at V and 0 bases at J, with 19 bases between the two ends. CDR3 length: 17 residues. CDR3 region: CASSSTLRSTLSYEQYF. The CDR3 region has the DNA TGTGCCAGCAGTTCTACCCTCCGCAGCACCCTCTCCTACGAGCAGTACTTC.

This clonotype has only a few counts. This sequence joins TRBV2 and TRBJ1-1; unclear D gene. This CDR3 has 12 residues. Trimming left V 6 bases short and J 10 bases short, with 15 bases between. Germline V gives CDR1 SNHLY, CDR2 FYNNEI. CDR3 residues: CASSRILRGAFF. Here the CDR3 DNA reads TGTGCCAGCAGCCGAATACTTCGGGGAGCTTTCTTT.

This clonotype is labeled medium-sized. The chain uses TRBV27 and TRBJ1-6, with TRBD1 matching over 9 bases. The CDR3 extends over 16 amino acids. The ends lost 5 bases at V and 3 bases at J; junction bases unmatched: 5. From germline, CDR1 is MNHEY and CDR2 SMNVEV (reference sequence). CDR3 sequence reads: CASSLGTGSYNSPLHF. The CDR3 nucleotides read TGTGCCAGCAGTCTCGGGACAGGGAGCTATAATTCACCCCTCCACTTT.

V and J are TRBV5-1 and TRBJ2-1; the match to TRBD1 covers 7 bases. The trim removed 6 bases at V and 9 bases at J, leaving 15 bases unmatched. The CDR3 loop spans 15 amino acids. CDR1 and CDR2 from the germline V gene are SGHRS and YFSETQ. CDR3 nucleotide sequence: TGCGCCAGCACCCCCTGGAAGACAGGGAATGTTGAGCAGTTCTTC. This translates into CASTPWKTGNVEQFF.

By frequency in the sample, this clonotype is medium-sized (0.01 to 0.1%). CDR3 sequence reads: CSADRDASSNQPQHF. CDR3 bases: TGCAGTGCCGACAGGGATGCTAGTAGCAATCAGCCCCAGCATTTT. The chain employs TRBV20-1 and TRBJ1-5; TRBD1 matches at 7 bases. The trim removed 6 bases at V and 0 bases at J, leaving 8 bases unmatched. There are 15 residues in the CDR3. Germline V CDR1 and CDR2: DFQATT, SNEGSKA (reference sequence).

CDR3 sequence (DNA): TGTGCCACCAGTGATTTAGGGGGCCCCGAAGAAAAACTGTTTTTT. Translated, it gives CATSDLGGPEEKLFF. V gene TRBV24-1 combines with J gene TRBJ1-4; 7 bases line up with TRBD1. Germline CDR1 reads KGHDR; CDR2 reads SFDVKD. Losses at the gene ends were 1 base for V and 8 bases for J; bases not matched to a gene: 6. The CDR3 is 15 residues long.

The CDR3 loop is CASSYLEYSNQPQHF. CDR3 DNA: TGTGCCAGCAGTTACTTGGAATATAGCAATCAGCCCCAGCATTTT. The gene calls are TRBV6-5 and TRBJ1-5; D remains ambiguous. Germline V CDR1 and CDR2: MNHEY, SVGAGI. Trimming removed 1 base from V and 0 bases from J, with 7 bases in between. The CDR3 sequence is 15 residues long.

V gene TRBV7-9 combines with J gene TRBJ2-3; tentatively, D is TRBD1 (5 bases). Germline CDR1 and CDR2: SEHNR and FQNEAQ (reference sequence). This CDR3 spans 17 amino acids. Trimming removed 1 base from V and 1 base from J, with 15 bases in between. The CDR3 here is CASSLEGRTTRTDTQYF. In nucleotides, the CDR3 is TGTGCCAGCAGCTTAGAGGGGCGGACAACTCGCACAGATACGCAGTATTTT.

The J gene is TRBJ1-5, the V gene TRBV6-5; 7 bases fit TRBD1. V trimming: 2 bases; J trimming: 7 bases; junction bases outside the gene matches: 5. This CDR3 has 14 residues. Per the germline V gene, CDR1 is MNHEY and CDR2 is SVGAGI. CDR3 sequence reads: CASSYGTGDQPQHF. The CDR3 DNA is TGTGCCAGCAGTTACGGCACAGGGGACCAGCCCCAGCATTTT.

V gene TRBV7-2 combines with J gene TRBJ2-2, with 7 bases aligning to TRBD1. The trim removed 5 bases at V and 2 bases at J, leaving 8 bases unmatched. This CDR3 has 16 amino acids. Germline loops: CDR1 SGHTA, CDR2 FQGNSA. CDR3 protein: CASSNAGGSNTGELFF. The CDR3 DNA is TGTGCCAGCAGCAACGCAGGGGGATCCAACACCGGGGAGCTGTTTTTT. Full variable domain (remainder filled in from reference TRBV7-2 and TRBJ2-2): GAGVSQSPSNKVTEKGKDVELRCDPISGHTALYWYRQSLGQGLEFLIYFQGNSAPDKSGLPSDRFSAERTGGSVSTLTIQRTQQEDSAVYLCASSNAGGSNTGELFFGEGSRLTVL.